This T cell receptor (beta chain) was sequenced during a study of shared clonotypes between healthy human individuals. The CDR3 extends over 13 amino acids. Germline assignment: CDR1 SGHTA and CDR2 FQGNSA. The V and J ends lost 5 bases and 8 bases respectively, with 15 bases between them. Study outcomes and limitations: Compared with clonotypes that all four donors shared, non-shared clonotypes had lower generation probabilities.

Generated by immunoSEQ multiplex PCR, the TCRdb table keeps only in-frame clones and is missing some. The sample records 950,000 to 1,100,000 clones, about three quarters being singletons. For this clone: Its target is unknown.

The chain uses TRBV7-2 and TRBJ1-2; D unclear. Sequencing was performed on memory CD4+ T cells sorted from blood. Subset: CD45RA-negative fraction. The sequence came from a man aged 18 to 30 in good health. The CDR3 loop is CASSISIRAGYTF. As DNA, the CDR3 is TGTGCCAGCAGCATAAGTATCCGGGCGGGCTACACCTTC.